This entry lists 9 T cell receptor beta chains sequenced from one sample in a study of T cell repertoires in cytomegalovirus infection. Antigen specificity for these receptors is unknown. Using its own MiXCR run on the reads, TCRdb lists one record per CDR3 protein. The sample shows under 150,000 distinct CDR3 sequences, 30% of them seen only once. The sequences come from CD8+ T cells from cultured PBMCs, collected from culture after CMV antigen stimulation. These TCRs come from a human donor in good health (CMV status not recorded). Some clones in this sample may be carry-over from other donors' samples.

This chain uses TRBV28 with TRBJ2-7; 8 nucleotides agree with TRBD1. This CDR3 has 14 residues. Germline V gene data show CDR1 as MDHEN and CDR2 as SYDVKM. The trim removed 6 bases at V and 6 bases at J, leaving 10 bases unmatched. As DNA, the CDR3 is TGTGCCAGCAGCCTCGACAGGGGCTACTTCGAGCAGTACTTC. Its translation: CASSLDRGYFEQYF.

There are many counts of this clonotype. DNA of the CDR3: TGTGCCAGCACCCGAGGTCTCGGAGGAGACGGCCCCTCTGGAAACACCATATATTTT. It codes for CASTRGLGGDGPSGNTIYF. The chain links TRBV7-2 to TRBJ1-3; no firm D call. The CDR3 is 19 residues long. Trimming stripped 7 bases from V and 0 bases from J, with 25 bases between. Looked up from germline, CDR1 is SGHTA and CDR2 is FQGNSA.

This rearrangement joins TRBV6-5 to TRBJ1-2; D not certain. The CDR3 has 18 amino acids. Germline V gives CDR1 MNHEY, CDR2 SVGAGI. V lost 7 bases and J lost 6, with 30 bases in between. CDR3: CASTSTPDNAGGEDGYTF. The DNA of the CDR3 is TGTGCCAGCACTTCCACCCCTGATAACGCCGGCGGGGAGGATGGCTACACCTTC.

V gene TRBV2 combines with J gene TRBJ1-2; the match to TRBD1 covers 12 bases. V was pared by 6 bases and J by 5 bases, with 4 bases of the junction left unmatched. There are 14 residues in the CDR3. From germline, CDR1 is SNHLY and CDR2 FYNNEI. CDR3 protein: CASSGTGGWYGYTF. In nucleotides, the CDR3 is TGTGCCAGCAGCGGGACAGGGGGCTGGTATGGCTACACCTTC.

This clonotype was counted ten times or more. V is TRBV11-1 and J is TRBJ1-6; D remains unclear. Looked up from germline, CDR1 is SGHAT and CDR2 is FQDESV (reference sequence). This CDR3 region has 14 residues. The ends were cut back, 5 bases at V and 6 bases at J, with 11 bases in the middle. The CDR3 sequence: CASSGGVPNSPLHF. CDR3 nucleotides: TGTGCCAGCAGCGGCGGGGTTCCTAATTCACCCCTCCACTTT. The whole variable domain, filled in from reference TRBV11-1 and TRBJ1-6, reads EAEVAQSPRYKITEKSQAVAFWCDPISGHATLYWYRQILGQGPELLVQFQDESVVDDSQLPKDRFSAERLKGVDSTLKIQPAELGDSAMYLCASSGGVPNSPLHFGNGTRLTVT.

This clonotype was detected only a few times. The J gene is TRBJ2-7, the V gene TRBV19; D possibly corresponds to TRBD2 (5 bases). Germline CDR1 and CDR2: LNHDA and SQIVND (reference sequence). There are 17 residues in the CDR3. V lost 3 bases and J 2 bases, leaving 20 bases between the germline ends. For the CDR3, the DNA is TGTGCCAGTAGTATCCGGGGTACAGAACAACCAGCCTACGAGCAGTACTTC. As protein: CASSIRGTEQPAYEQYF. The full variable domain, rest sourced from reference TRBV19 and TRBJ2-7, is DGGITQSPKYLFRKEGQNVTLSCEQNLNHDAMYWYRQDPGQGLRLIYYSQIVNDFQKGDIAEGYSVSREKKESFPLTVTSAQKNPTAFYLCASSIRGTEQPAYEQYFGPGTRLTVT.

The chain carries TRBV15 and TRBJ1-5, with TRBD1 identical over 7 bases. V shed 3 bases and J 1 base; nucleotides not matched to a gene: 0. Germline CDR1 LNHNV, CDR2 YYDKDF (reference sequence). The CDR3 is 14 residues long. CDR3 bases: TGTGCCACCAGCAGGGACAGGAGCAATCAGCCCCAGCATTTT. It is translated as CATSRDRSNQPQHF.

This clonotype was observed a handful of times. This chain connects TRBV27 to TRBJ1-1; D unclear. Germline CDR1 MNHEY, CDR2 SMNVEV (reference sequence). V was pared by 7 bases and J by 6 bases, with 18 bases between. The CDR3 is 14 amino acids. The CDR3: CASTRAFLGAEAFF. CDR3 bases: TGTGCCAGCACCCGGGCCTTTTTGGGCGCTGAAGCTTTCTTT.

There are a few counts of this clonotype. The gene calls are TRBV7-6 and TRBJ2-7; 14 nucleotides agree with TRBD2. The CDR3 has 17 residues. The V segment lost 3 bases and the J segment 4 bases; nucleotides outside the gene matches: 8. In germline, CDR1 is SGHVS, CDR2 FNYEAQ. The CDR3: CASSFFPRTSGGYEQYF. DNA of the CDR3: TGTGCCAGCAGCTTTTTCCCCAGGACTAGCGGGGGGTACGAGCAGTACTTC.